These T cell receptor beta chains were read from a single sample in a study of blood T cell repertoires in COVID-19. Clones were sequenced by immunoSEQ multiplex PCR, and TCRdb holds only the in-frame ones, with some missing. The repertoire has approximately 92,000 clones, around 85% of them found once; the top ten carry under 3.5%. Sequenced: peripheral blood. The source of these receptors is a man aged 45-60 years with acute or convalescent COVID-19. CDR3s include the opening cysteine and the closing phenylalanine or tryptophan. Each record gives: J gene, clone size, V gene, CDR3 length, D gene, CDR3 protein, CDR3 DNA. A D gene is named only where the DNA matches it firmly. Not all rows give a size; the values are once, few, many and, for expanded clones, a class.

J gene: TRBJ2-7; clone size: few; V gene: TRBV18; CDR3 length: 15; D gene: -; CDR3 protein: CASSPFHRGSYEQYF; CDR3 DNA: TGTGCCAGCTCACCGTTCCATCGCGGCTCCTACGAGCAGTACTTC
J gene: TRBJ1-2; clone size: -; V gene: TRBV7-9; CDR3 length: 12; D gene: -; CDR3 protein: CASSFPGDGYTF; CDR3 DNA: TGTGCCAGCAGCTTTCCAGGGGATGGCTACACCTTC
J gene: TRBJ1-1; clone size: few; V gene: TRBV3-1/TRBV3-2; CDR3 length: 12; D gene: -; CDR3 protein: CASSQANTEAFF; CDR3 DNA: TGTGCCAGCAGCCAAGCTAACACTGAAGCTTTCTTT
J gene: TRBJ1-5; clone size: -; V gene: TRBV27; CDR3 length: 12; D gene: -; CDR3 protein: CASSVGSQPQHF; CDR3 DNA: TGTGCCAGCAGTGTAGGGAGTCAGCCCCAGCATTTT
J gene: TRBJ2-5; clone size: -; V gene: TRBV12-3/TRBV12-4; CDR3 length: 12; D gene: -; CDR3 protein: CASSEASTRADF; CDR3 DNA: TGTGCCAGCAGTGAGGCAAGCACCCGTGCGGACTTC
J gene: TRBJ1-5; clone size: -; V gene: TRBV7-2; CDR3 length: 16; D gene: -; CDR3 protein: CASSPYPVDNNQPQHF; CDR3 DNA: TGTGCCAGCAGCCCGTACCCCGTGGACAACAATCAGCCCCAGCATTTT
J gene: TRBJ1-5; clone size: -; V gene: TRBV10-3; CDR3 length: 14; D gene: -; CDR3 protein: CAISDRVVDQPQHF; CDR3 DNA: TGTGCCATCAGTGACAGGGTTGTGGATCAGCCCCAGCATTTT
J gene: TRBJ2-3; clone size: -; V gene: TRBV7-2; CDR3 length: 15; D gene: -; CDR3 protein: CASSLNSAAADTQYF; CDR3 DNA: TGTGCCAGCAGCTTAAATTCCGCTGCGGCAGATACGCAGTATTTT
J gene: TRBJ1-2; clone size: -; V gene: TRBV4-3; CDR3 length: 14; D gene: -; CDR3 protein: CASSQDQGMMGYTF; CDR3 DNA: TGCGCCAGCAGCCAAGATCAGGGGATGATGGGCTACACCTTC
J gene: TRBJ2-3; clone size: -; V gene: TRBV11-3; CDR3 length: 15; D gene: -; CDR3 protein: CASSLVAGGTDTQYF; CDR3 DNA: TGTGCCAGCAGCTTAGTCGCAGGGGGCACAGATACGCAGTATTTT
J gene: TRBJ2-7; clone size: -; V gene: TRBV3-1/TRBV3-2; CDR3 length: 14; D gene: -; CDR3 protein: CASSQRGSENEQYF; CDR3 DNA: TGTGCCAGCAGCCAAAGGGGAAGCGAGAACGAGCAGTACTTC
J gene: TRBJ2-5; clone size: -; V gene: TRBV7-8; CDR3 length: 14; D gene: -; CDR3 protein: CASSVDSNQETQYF; CDR3 DNA: TGTGCCAGCAGCGTCGACAGCAACCAAGAGACCCAGTACTTC
J gene: TRBJ2-7; clone size: -; V gene: TRBV29-1; CDR3 length: 13; D gene: -; CDR3 protein: CSVEGVRGNEQYF; CDR3 DNA: TGCAGCGTTGAAGGGGTTAGGGGGAACGAGCAGTACTTC
J gene: TRBJ2-1; clone size: -; V gene: TRBV30; CDR3 length: 13; D gene: TRBD2; CDR3 protein: CAWRLAGYNEQFF; CDR3 DNA: TGTGCCTGGAGACTAGCGGGGTACAATGAGCAGTTCTTC
J gene: TRBJ2-6; clone size: once; V gene: TRBV5-1; CDR3 length: 17; D gene: -; CDR3 protein: CASSFRQALSGANVLTF; CDR3 DNA: TGCGCCAGCAGCTTCCGACAGGCATTGTCTGGGGCCAACGTCCTGACTTTC
J gene: TRBJ2-5; clone size: -; V gene: TRBV19; CDR3 length: 14; D gene: -; CDR3 protein: CASSMGGAKETQYF; CDR3 DNA: TGTGCCAGTAGTATGGGGGGGGCTAAGGAGACCCAGTACTTC
J gene: TRBJ2-1; clone size: -; V gene: TRBV5-4; CDR3 length: 16; D gene: -; CDR3 protein: CASSLGRLQGYNEQFF; CDR3 DNA: TGTGCCAGCAGCTTGGGCCGATTACAGGGCTACAATGAGCAGTTCTTC
J gene: TRBJ2-5; clone size: -; V gene: TRBV11-2; CDR3 length: 17; D gene: TRBD2; CDR3 protein: CASSLGLAGGPSETQYF; CDR3 DNA: TGTGCCAGCAGCTTAGGACTAGCGGGGGGGCCGTCGGAGACCCAGTACTTC
J gene: TRBJ2-7; clone size: -; V gene: TRBV5-1; CDR3 length: 14; D gene: TRBD2; CDR3 protein: CASSSTVTSDEQYF; CDR3 DNA: TGCGCCAGCAGTTCGACGGTGACTAGCGACGAGCAGTACTTC
J gene: TRBJ2-5; clone size: -; V gene: TRBV2; CDR3 length: 19; D gene: TRBD2; CDR3 protein: CASSVLTSGATKSSGTQYF; CDR3 DNA: TGTGCCAGCAGTGTCTTGACTAGCGGGGCCACCAAGTCATCCGGGACCCAGTACTTC
J gene: TRBJ1-3; clone size: -; V gene: TRBV10-3; CDR3 length: 12; D gene: -; CDR3 protein: CATQGSGNTIYF; CDR3 DNA: TGTGCCACACAGGGCTCTGGAAACACCATATATTTT
J gene: TRBJ2-3; clone size: once; V gene: TRBV4-3; CDR3 length: 15; D gene: TRBD1; CDR3 protein: CASSQWTGEGDTQYF; CDR3 DNA: TGCGCCAGCAGCCAATGGACAGGGGAGGGAGATACGCAGTATTTT
J gene: TRBJ1-1; clone size: -; V gene: TRBV2; CDR3 length: 13; D gene: TRBD1; CDR3 protein: CASTGQGYTEAFF; CDR3 DNA: TGTGCCAGCACTGGACAGGGCTACACTGAAGCTTTCTTT
J gene: TRBJ1-3; clone size: -; V gene: TRBV19; CDR3 length: 15; D gene: -; CDR3 protein: CASTKGGVPGNTIYF; CDR3 DNA: TGTGCCAGTACCAAAGGAGGGGTACCAGGAAACACCATATATTTT
J gene: TRBJ2-1; clone size: -; V gene: TRBV4-1; CDR3 length: 15; D gene: -; CDR3 protein: CASSHFEISYNEQFF; CDR3 DNA: TGCGCCAGCAGCCACTTCGAGATCTCCTACAATGAGCAGTTCTTC
J gene: TRBJ2-3; clone size: -; V gene: TRBV4-3; CDR3 length: 15; D gene: -; CDR3 protein: CASSPLTKGTDTQYF; CDR3 DNA: TGCGCCAGCAGCCCCCTTACAAAAGGCACAGATACGCAGTATTTT
J gene: TRBJ2-7; clone size: -; V gene: TRBV28; CDR3 length: 16; D gene: -; CDR3 protein: CASSITSGSSSGEQYF; CDR3 DNA: -
J gene: TRBJ1-3; clone size: once; V gene: TRBV6-5; CDR3 length: 15; D gene: TRBD1; CDR3 protein: CASRGTGSSGNTIYF; CDR3 DNA: TGTGCCAGCAGGGGGACAGGAAGCTCTGGAAACACCATATATTTT
J gene: TRBJ1-4; clone size: -; V gene: TRBV9; CDR3 length: 16; D gene: TRBD1; CDR3 protein: CASSPHTGGSNEKLFF; CDR3 DNA: TGTGCCAGCAGCCCCCATACAGGGGGCAGTAATGAAAAACTGTTTTTT
J gene: TRBJ2-7; clone size: few; V gene: TRBV28; CDR3 length: 14; D gene: -; CDR3 protein: CASSLGGTVWEQYF; CDR3 DNA: TGTGCCAGCAGTTTAGGAGGGACGGTCTGGGAGCAGTACTTC
J gene: TRBJ2-7; clone size: -; V gene: TRBV28; CDR3 length: 13; D gene: TRBD1; CDR3 protein: CASKGAQGSEQYF; CDR3 DNA: TGTGCCAGCAAGGGGGCACAGGGAAGCGAGCAGTACTTC
J gene: TRBJ1-1; clone size: -; V gene: TRBV4-3; CDR3 length: 17; D gene: TRBD1; CDR3 protein: CASSQMTGGLMNTEAFF; CDR3 DNA: TGCGCCAGCAGCCAGATGACAGGGGGTCTAATGAACACTGAAGCTTTCTTT
J gene: TRBJ2-2; clone size: -; V gene: TRBV7-6; CDR3 length: 16; D gene: -; CDR3 protein: CASSPSAGGLLGELFF; CDR3 DNA: TGTGCCAGCAGCCCCAGCGCGGGCGGGCTCCTGGGGGAGCTGTTTTTT
J gene: TRBJ1-6; clone size: -; V gene: TRBV6-5; CDR3 length: 14; D gene: -; CDR3 protein: CASSKNRANSPLHF; CDR3 DNA: TGTGCCAGCAGTAAGAACAGGGCTAATTCACCCCTCCACTTT
J gene: TRBJ1-2; clone size: -; V gene: TRBV27; CDR3 length: 14; D gene: TRBD1; CDR3 protein: CASSRGQGVYGYTF; CDR3 DNA: TGTGCCAGCAGCCGGGGACAGGGTGTATATGGCTACACCTTC
J gene: TRBJ2-1; clone size: -; V gene: TRBV24-1; CDR3 length: 14; D gene: -; CDR3 protein: CATSDPDSGAGQFF; CDR3 DNA: TGTGCCACCAGTGACCCTGATAGTGGAGCGGGGCAGTTCTTC
J gene: TRBJ2-2; clone size: few; V gene: TRBV5-1; CDR3 length: 18; D gene: TRBD2; CDR3 protein: CASSLDPPAGGDTGELFF; CDR3 DNA: TGCGCCAGCAGCTTGGACCCCCCGGCGGGGGGGGACACCGGGGAGCTGTTTTTT
J gene: TRBJ2-4; clone size: few; V gene: TRBV3-1/TRBV3-2; CDR3 length: 13; D gene: -; CDR3 protein: CASSPTGLNIQYF; CDR3 DNA: TGTGCCAGCAGCCCAACGGGACTAAACATTCAGTACTTC
J gene: TRBJ2-1; clone size: -; V gene: TRBV5-4; CDR3 length: 16; D gene: TRBD2; CDR3 protein: CASSLTGGGSYNEQFF; CDR3 DNA: TGTGCCAGCAGCTTGACGGGGGGGGGCTCCTACAATGAGCAGTTCTTC
J gene: TRBJ2-1; clone size: -; V gene: TRBV19; CDR3 length: 14; D gene: -; CDR3 protein: CASNDISSYNEQFF; CDR3 DNA: TGTGCCAGTAACGACATCTCCTCCTACAATGAGCAGTTCTTC
J gene: TRBJ2-1; clone size: -; V gene: TRBV10-3; CDR3 length: 19; D gene: TRBD1; CDR3 protein: CAISASGGMTGVSYNEQFF; CDR3 DNA: TGTGCCATCAGTGCCAGCGGAGGGATGACAGGGGTATCCTACAATGAGCAGTTCTTC
J gene: TRBJ1-1; clone size: -; V gene: TRBV5-4; CDR3 length: 14; D gene: TRBD1; CDR3 protein: CASSAYRGLTEAFF; CDR3 DNA: TGTGCCAGCAGCGCCTACAGGGGCCTCACTGAAGCTTTCTTT
J gene: TRBJ1-5; clone size: -; V gene: TRBV7-2; CDR3 length: 13; D gene: -; CDR3 protein: CASSLNRDQPQHF; CDR3 DNA: TGTGCCAGCAGCTTAAACAGGGACCAGCCCCAGCATTTT
J gene: TRBJ2-2; clone size: -; V gene: TRBV9; CDR3 length: 15; D gene: -; CDR3 protein: CASSVSRVFSGELFF; CDR3 DNA: TGTGCCAGCAGCGTCAGCAGGGTATTCTCCGGGGAGCTGTTTTTT
J gene: TRBJ1-2; clone size: -; V gene: TRBV18; CDR3 length: 13; D gene: -; CDR3 protein: CASSTQDSTDYTF; CDR3 DNA: TGTGCCAGCTCAACTCAAGACAGTACCGACTACACCTTC
J gene: TRBJ1-4; clone size: -; V gene: TRBV28; CDR3 length: 14; D gene: -; CDR3 protein: CASSFSGVEEKLFF; CDR3 DNA: TGTGCCAGCAGTTTTTCAGGGGTCGAGGAAAAACTGTTTTTT
J gene: TRBJ1-1; clone size: -; V gene: TRBV7-3; CDR3 length: 20; D gene: TRBD1; CDR3 protein: CASSLGTGGGVRNMNTEAFF; CDR3 DNA: TGTGCCAGCAGCCTCGGGACAGGGGGCGGGGTTCGCAACATGAACACTGAAGCTTTCTTT
J gene: TRBJ2-7; clone size: -; V gene: TRBV5-1; CDR3 length: 16; D gene: TRBD1; CDR3 protein: CASSQGGTGASHEQYF; CDR3 DNA: TGCGCCAGCAGCCAAGGCGGGACAGGGGCTTCCCACGAGCAGTACTTC
J gene: TRBJ2-2; clone size: -; V gene: TRBV28; CDR3 length: 14; D gene: TRBD2; CDR3 protein: CASRGTSGSGELFF; CDR3 DNA: TGTGCCAGCAGGGGGACTAGCGGGTCCGGGGAGCTGTTTTTT
J gene: TRBJ2-7; clone size: -; V gene: TRBV7-8; CDR3 length: 14; D gene: -; CDR3 protein: CASSLGRASYEQYF; CDR3 DNA: TGTGCCAGCAGCTTAGGCAGGGCATCCTACGAGCAGTACTTC
J gene: TRBJ1-5; clone size: -; V gene: TRBV5-6; CDR3 length: 16; D gene: -; CDR3 protein: CASSLNMGAVNQPQHF; CDR3 DNA: TGTGCCAGCAGCTTGAATATGGGGGCAGTAAATCAGCCCCAGCATTTT
J gene: TRBJ1-4; clone size: -; V gene: TRBV28; CDR3 length: 13; D gene: -; CDR3 protein: CASSEAPNEKLFF; CDR3 DNA: TGTGCCAGCAGTGAAGCCCCGAATGAAAAACTGTTTTTT
J gene: TRBJ2-5; clone size: -; V gene: TRBV5-1; CDR3 length: 13; D gene: TRBD1; CDR3 protein: CASSLEQGGTQYF; CDR3 DNA: TGCGCCAGCAGCTTGGAACAGGGGGGGACCCAGTACTTC
J gene: TRBJ2-7; clone size: -; V gene: TRBV5-6; CDR3 length: 14; D gene: TRBD1; CDR3 protein: CASSTGQGAVEQYF; CDR3 DNA: TGTGCCAGCAGTACCGGACAGGGGGCCGTCGAGCAGTACTTC
J gene: TRBJ1-2; clone size: -; V gene: TRBV30; CDR3 length: 14; D gene: TRBD1; CDR3 protein: CAWSRQGRFYGYTF; CDR3 DNA: TGTGCCTGGAGTCGACAGGGAAGGTTCTATGGCTACACCTTC
J gene: TRBJ2-3; clone size: -; V gene: TRBV5-1; CDR3 length: 15; D gene: TRBD2; CDR3 protein: CASSLSAGGSDTQYF; CDR3 DNA: TGCGCCAGCAGCTTGTCAGCGGGAGGGTCAGATACGCAGTATTTT
J gene: TRBJ2-1; clone size: -; V gene: TRBV5-6; CDR3 length: 13; D gene: TRBD1; CDR3 protein: CASSLQGANEQFF; CDR3 DNA: TGTGCCAGCAGCTTGCAGGGGGCCAATGAGCAGTTCTTC
J gene: TRBJ2-7; clone size: few; V gene: TRBV6-6; CDR3 length: 15; D gene: TRBD1; CDR3 protein: CASSYEGQASYEQYF; CDR3 DNA: TGTGCCAGCAGTTACGAAGGACAGGCCTCCTACGAGCAGTACTTC
J gene: TRBJ2-3; clone size: -; V gene: TRBV19; CDR3 length: 15; D gene: -; CDR3 protein: CASTTGSSTTDTQYF; CDR3 DNA: TGTGCCAGTACCACAGGGTCTAGCACCACAGATACGCAGTATTTT